This TCR beta chain was documented in a study of radiation and T cells in renal cell carcinoma. Sequenced by immunoSEQ multiplex PCR; TCRdb stores in-frame clones only, minus some. The sample includes approximately 120,000 clones, around 80% of them seen just once. V lost 2 bases, J lost 7 bases, and 11 bases lay in between. CDR1 and CDR2 (germline): LGHNA, YSLEER. The length of the CDR3 is 13 residues. The time point was: blood 2 weeks post-SBRT. Treatment noted: 15 Gy SBRT to primary tumor, nephrectomy 4 weeks later. The rearrangement links TRBV4-3 to TRBJ1-2, with D unclear. This TCR came from a man between 45 and 60 years old with renal cell carcinoma. Specimen: blood, collected from a patient whose treatment included radiotherapy and nephrectomy. As DNA, the CDR3 is TGCGCCAGCAGCCAAACCAGTTTTAGTGGCTACACCTTC. Its translation: CASSQTSFSGYTF.